The 7 T cell receptor beta chains below come from one sample, sequenced in a study of blood T cell repertoires in COVID-19. Here immunoSEQ multiplex PCR was the method, and the copy in TCRdb shows in-frame clones only, minus some. The sample yields 410,000 or so clones, 70% to 90% seen once. Sequencing was carried out using peripheral blood. All receptors come from a woman in her forties with COVID-19, enrolled during active disease.

As DNA, the CDR3 is TGTGCCAGCAGCCAAAGCGGGGGGACGAGGGGCGAGCAGTACTTC. Translating it yields CASSQSGGTRGEQYF. The chain couples TRBV5-5 to TRBJ2-7; 9 bases line up with TRBD2. Germline trimming cut 4 bases from V and 6 bases from J; bases unmatched to any gene: 11. This CDR3 spans 15 amino acids. CDR1 is SGHKS, CDR2 YYEKEE, per germline (reference sequence). The whole variable domain, remainder taken from reference TRBV5-5 and TRBJ2-7, is DAGVTQSPTHLIKTRGQQVTLRCSPISGHKSVSWYQQVLGQGPQFIFQYYEKEERGRGNFPDRFSARQFPNYSSELNVNALLLGDSALYLCASSQSGGTRGEQYFGPGTRLTVT.

The V and J genes are TRBV6-2 or TRBV6-3 and TRBJ2-7; 7 bases map to TRBD1. This CDR3 has 14 residues. V shed 5 bases and J 1 base; nucleotides not matched to a gene: 5. The germline V gene has CDR1 MNHEY and CDR2 SVGEGT. CDR3 residues: CASSRSGQSYEQYF. The CDR3 nucleotides read TGTGCCAGCAGTCGATCGGGACAGTCCTACGAGCAGTACTTC.

The V call is TRBV28, the J call TRBJ1-5; D possibly corresponds to TRBD1 (6 bases). V lost 1 base to trimming and J lost 6 bases, with 13 bases between them. The length of the CDR3 is 15 residues. CDR1 is MDHEN and CDR2 is SYDVKM in the germline V gene. The CDR3 DNA follows: TGTGCCAGCAGTTTATTTGGGGGCGCAGGTCAGCCCCAGCATTTT. It encodes CASSLFGGAGQPQHF.

The chain couples TRBV27 to TRBJ1-1, with 8 bases fitting TRBD1. Germline CDR1 reads MNHEY; CDR2 reads SMNVEV (reference sequence). The CDR3 runs to 15 residues. V trimming: 3 bases; J trimming: 3 bases; junction bases outside the gene matches: 6. The CDR3 DNA sequence: TGTGCCAGCAGTTTCAGTCCAGGGGGCCACACTGAAGCTTTCTTT. Protein: CASSFSPGGHTEAFF.

V is TRBV6-5 and J is TRBJ1-1; weak D call: TRBD1 (5 bases). The ends were cut back, 7 bases at V and 5 bases at J, with 17 bases in the middle. This CDR3 is built from 14 residues. The V gene's germline CDR1 is MNHEY and CDR2 SVGAGI. The CDR3 spells CASISGQGMTEAFF. In DNA form, the CDR3 reads TGTGCCAGCATAAGTGGTCAGGGTATGACTGAAGCTTTCTTT.

As DNA, the CDR3 is TGTGCCAGCAGCTTAGCGGGAGGGCCTCCTCTTGAGCAGTTCTTC. It yields the protein CASSLAGGPPLEQFF. The chain employs TRBV7-2 and TRBJ2-1, with TRBD2 identical over 7 bases. Germline CDR1 SGHTA, CDR2 FQGNSA. This CDR3 region has 15 residues. V lost 0 bases, J lost 9 bases, and 8 bases stayed unmatched. Looking up the rest from reference TRBV7-2 and TRBJ2-1 gives the full variable domain: GAGVSQSPSNKVTEKGKDVELRCDPISGHTALYWYRQSLGQGLEFLIYFQGNSAPDKSGLPSDRFSAERTGGSVSTLTIQRTQQEDSAVYLCASSLAGGPPLEQFFGPGTRLTVL.

The J gene is TRBJ1-1, the V gene TRBV5-1; 7 positions match TRBD1. Germline V CDR1 and CDR2: SGHRS, YFSETQ. The CDR3 extends over 14 amino acids. V lost 2 bases and J lost 4; bases outside the gene matches: 5. Written as DNA, the CDR3 is TGCGCCAGCAGCTTCAGGGGGGTCGGCACTGAAGCTTTCTTT. It encodes CASSFRGVGTEAFF.